Shown below are 25 T cell receptor beta chains from a single sample sequenced in a study of blood T cell repertoires in COVID-19. The data were produced by immunoSEQ multiplex PCR, yet TCRdb's version contains in-frame clones alone and is incomplete. This sample has around 80,000 clones; roughly four fifths occur once, and the top ten carry 8% to 13%. The sequencing input was peripheral blood. The receptors derive from a man between 60 and 75 years old with acute or convalescent COVID-19.

The rearrangement joins TRBV7-8 to TRBJ1-4, with 7 positions matching TRBD1. V lost 5 bases, J lost 4 bases, and 7 bases stayed unmatched. CDR1 SGHVS and CDR2 FQNEAQ come from the germline V gene. The CDR3 runs to 15 residues. CDR3 DNA sequence: TGTGCCAGCAGCCCCCTGGGACAGCTTAATGAAAAACTGTTTTTT. This translates into CASSPLGQLNEKLFF.

The chain couples TRBV7-2 to TRBJ1-2; 8 nucleotides match TRBD1. Losses at the gene ends were 3 bases for V and 4 bases for J; bases not matched to a gene: 7. The V gene's germline CDR1 is SGHTA and CDR2 FQGNSA. This CDR3 is built from 15 residues. The CDR3 reads CASSLGNTGGYGYTF. Written as DNA, the CDR3 is TGTGCCAGCAGCTTGGGAAACACAGGGGGCTATGGCTACACCTTC.

This clone was seen more than once but under ten times. The chain links TRBV28 to TRBJ1-4, with no clear D. Between the trimmed V and J ends, which lost 5 bases and 0 bases, there was a span of 10 bases. Per germline, CDR1 MDHEN and CDR2 SYDVKM. The CDR3 runs 15 residues. CDR3 bases: TGTGCCAGCAGTCCGACCGGAGCAACTAATGAAAAACTGTTTTTT. It encodes CASSPTGATNEKLFF.

The gene calls are TRBV6-5 and TRBJ1-4, with D hard to call. The length of the CDR3 is 16 residues. V gave up 0 bases and J gave up 8 bases, with 16 bases separating them. CDR1 is MNHEY, CDR2 SVGAGI, per germline. The CDR3 spells CASSYSSPGMLEKLFF. The CDR3 bases are TGTGCCAGCAGTTACTCGAGTCCGGGAATGCTCGAAAAACTGTTTTTT.

The chain employs TRBV7-2 and TRBJ2-1; 12 bases line up with TRBD2. This CDR3 contains 15 residues. Germline V gives CDR1 SGHTA, CDR2 FQGNSA. Trimming removed 5 bases from V and 9 bases from J; junction bases left unmatched: 8. The CDR3 sequence: CASSLRTSGIIEQFF. DNA of the CDR3: TGTGCCAGCAGCCTCAGGACTAGCGGGATAATTGAGCAGTTCTTC.

This clone was seen only once. The rearrangement uses TRBV5-4 and TRBJ1-1; D ambiguous. The CDR3 runs to 15 residues. V gave up 3 bases and J gave up 0 bases, with 12 bases separating them. Germline V CDR1 and CDR2: SGHNT, YYREEE (reference sequence). CDR3 in DNA: TGTGCCAGCAGCTCCCAGAGGAGCATGAACACTGAAGCTTTCTTT. This translates into CASSSQRSMNTEAFF.

The chain combines TRBV24-1 with TRBJ2-2, with TRBD1 matching over 7 bases. With V trimmed by 9 bases and J by 7 bases, 4 bases remained unmatched. The CDR3 has 12 amino acids. Germline CDR1 is KGHDR and CDR2 is SFDVKD. CDR3 region: CATGRQGGELFF. CDR3 in DNA: TGTGCCACCGGAAGACAGGGCGGGGAGCTGTTTTTT.

The chain links TRBV6-2 or TRBV6-3 to TRBJ2-1, with 9 bases identical to TRBD1. Germline values: CDR1 MNHEY, CDR2 SVGEGT. The V segment lost 2 bases and the J segment 6 bases; nucleotides outside the gene matches: 5. The CDR3 spans 15 residues. The CDR3 nucleotides are TGTGCCAGCAGTTACGTCGGGACAGGGTCCAATGAGCAGTTCTTC. It codes for CASSYVGTGSNEQFF.

The V call is TRBV28, the J call TRBJ1-2, with a weak D call TRBD1 (5 bases). Trimming stripped 5 bases from V and 6 bases from J, with 13 bases between. CDR1 is MDHEN and CDR2 is SYDVKM in the germline V gene. CDR3 length: 13 residues. CDR3 amino acids: CASSGGLADGYTF. The DNA of the CDR3 is TGTGCCAGCAGTGGGGGACTGGCCGATGGCTACACCTTC.

This clone was detected only a few times. This chain links TRBV3-1 (or the pseudogene TRBV3-2) with TRBJ1-2, with a weak D call TRBD1 (5 bases). This CDR3 contains 17 residues. Trimming removed 1 base at V and 4 bases at J, with 19 bases between. CDR1 LGHDT and CDR2 YNNKEL come from the germline V gene (reference sequence). This CDR3 is CASSQGREDLRSYGYTF. CDR3 sequence (DNA): TGTGCCAGCAGCCAAGGCAGGGAGGACCTCCGGAGCTATGGCTACACCTTC.

The chain is built from TRBV7-8 and TRBJ2-7, with D possibly matching TRBD1 (6 bases). This CDR3 contains 18 residues. Per germline, CDR1 SGHVS and CDR2 FQNEAQ. The V end lost 5 bases, the J end lost 5 bases, and 28 bases lay between the germline ends. The CDR3 DNA is TGTGCCAGCAGCACTACAGGGCCCTCTTACCCCTACGAGAACGAGCAGTACTTC. It is translated as CASSTTGPSYPYENEQYF.

This clone was seen more than once but under ten times. V gene TRBV7-9 combines with J gene TRBJ2-2; tentatively, D is TRBD1 (6 bases). Deletions cut 2 bases from V and 5 bases from J, with 12 bases between. The CDR3 is 15 residues long. Germline CDR1 is SEHNR and CDR2 is FQNEAQ (reference sequence). The CDR3 bases are TGTGCCAGCAGCTTAAGGGACACATTAACCGGGGAGCTGTTTTTT. It codes for CASSLRDTLTGELFF.

The V call is TRBV18, the J call TRBJ1-1; 7 bases match TRBD1. The CDR3 sequence is 12 residues long. Trimming cost V 6 bases and J 11 bases; bases outside gene matches: 9. Germline values: CDR1 KGHSH, CDR2 LQKENI. CDR3 DNA: TGTGCCAGCTCCCTCGACAGGGACGTGGCTTTCTTT. As protein: CASSLDRDVAFF.

This clone has a single count. This chain connects TRBV4-1 to TRBJ2-3; 13 bases are shared with TRBD2. Germline V CDR1 and CDR2: MGHRA, YSYEKL. This CDR3 contains 15 residues. V shed 5 bases and J 3 bases; nucleotides not matched to a gene: 2. The CDR3 coding sequence is TGCGCCAGCAGCGAGGGACTAGCGGGGACAGATACGCAGTATTTT. It is translated as CASSEGLAGTDTQYF.

The CDR3 bases are TGTGCCAGCAGTTTCAACCACGGGGAGAACTATGGCTACACCTTC. Translating gives CASSFNHGENYGYTF. The chain carries TRBV27 and TRBJ1-2; D gene uncertain. With 3 bases removed from V and 2 bases from J, the gap between germline ends came to 13 bases. Germline CDR1 reads MNHEY; CDR2 reads SMNVEV (reference sequence). The CDR3 extends over 15 amino acids.

The sample holds a few counts of this clone. The chain links TRBV21-1 to TRBJ2-5; TRBD2, as called in the table, went unchecked against the DNA. TRBV21-1 is tagged as a pseudogene. This CDR3 has 14 residues. This CDR3 reads CASSKGESEETQYF. The CDR3 bases are TGTGCCAGCAGCAAAGGGGAGAGCGAAGAGACCCAGTACTTC.

The V call is TRBV6-2 or TRBV6-3, the J call TRBJ1-1, with D unclear. The CDR3 has 14 amino acids. Germline values: CDR1 MNHEY, CDR2 SVGEGT. Trimming shortened V by 6 bases and J by 1 base, and 12 bases separated the two germline ends. The CDR3 here is CASSRPLQNTEAFF. Written as DNA, the CDR3 is TGTGCCAGCAGCCGCCCTTTACAGAACACTGAAGCTTTCTTT.

CDR3 sequence: CASSPVTGPVNTEAFF. The CDR3, as DNA: TGTGCCAGCAGCCCAGTGACAGGGCCGGTGAACACTGAAGCTTTCTTT. The chain recombines TRBV11-2 with TRBJ1-1, with 7 positions matching TRBD1. V was pared by 5 bases and J by 0 bases, with 9 bases of the junction left unmatched. The CDR3 loop spans 16 amino acids. Germline CDR1 reads SGHAT; CDR2 reads FQNNGV.

The V and J genes are TRBV10-3 and TRBJ1-2; TRBD1 might be the D (6 bases). The CDR3 covers 15 residues. Germline lookup yields CDR1 ENHRY and CDR2 SYGVKD. Trimming pared 0 bases from V and 4 bases from J, leaving 12 bases between. DNA for the CDR3: TGTGCCATCAGTGAGTCGTCCGCAGGGGTCTATGGCTACACCTTC. Translation gives CAISESSAGVYGYTF.

CDR3 sequence (DNA): TGTGCCAGCAGTTTCGGACAGACGGTAGATTCACCCCTCCACTTT. Translated, it gives CASSFGQTVDSPLHF. The chain employs TRBV28 and TRBJ1-6; maybe TRBD1 (6 bases). The CDR3 length is 15 residues. The ends were cut back, 3 bases at V and 8 bases at J, with 14 bases in the middle. Germline V lookup: CDR1 MDHEN, CDR2 SYDVKM.

The chain carries TRBV30 and TRBJ1-3, with 8 bases identical to TRBD1. The CDR3 is 15 amino acids. The ends lost 3 bases at V and 6 bases at J; junction bases unmatched: 10. Looked up from germline, CDR1 is GTSNPN and CDR2 is SVGIG (reference sequence). The CDR3 sequence is CAWSRTGWEENTIYF. For the CDR3, the DNA is TGTGCCTGGAGCCGGACAGGGTGGGAAGAAAACACCATATATTTT.

This sequence joins TRBV18 and TRBJ1-2, with 7 bases lining up with TRBD1. This CDR3 spans 13 amino acids. After removal of 6 bases from V and 3 bases from J, the junction contained 4 bases not matched to a gene. Germline CDR1 KGHSH, CDR2 LQKENI. Here the CDR3 DNA reads TGTGCCAGCTCTCCCGACAGGGACTATGGCTACACCTTC. Protein: CASSPDRDYGYTF.

This clone appeared a few times. The V and J genes are TRBV12-3 or TRBV12-4 and TRBJ1-4, with 7 bases lining up with TRBD1. The CDR3 loop spans 13 amino acids. Trimming took 9 bases from V and 2 from J; bases not matched to a gene: 3. The CDR3 protein is CASGGQTNEKLFF. The CDR3 DNA is TGTGCCAGTGGGGGACAGACTAATGAAAAACTGTTTTTT.

The chain joins TRBV30 to TRBJ2-5; a weak D match, TRBD1 (5 bases). V lost 0 bases and J 7 bases, leaving 12 bases between the germline ends. Germline V gives CDR1 GTSNPN, CDR2 SVGIG (reference sequence). This CDR3 spans 13 amino acids. In DNA, the CDR3 is TGTGCCTGGAGTGTCCCCCAGGGCCGGACCCAGTACTTC. Translated, it gives CAWSVPQGRTQYF.

J is TRBJ2-6 and V is TRBV28; D ambiguous. Germline V gene data show CDR1 as MDHEN and CDR2 as SYDVKM. CDR3 length: 14 residues. V lost 3 bases, J lost 2 bases, and 5 bases lay in between. The CDR3 DNA sequence: TGTGCCAGCAGTTTCCAGACTGGGGCCAACGTCCTGACTTTC. Protein sequence: CASSFQTGANVLTF.